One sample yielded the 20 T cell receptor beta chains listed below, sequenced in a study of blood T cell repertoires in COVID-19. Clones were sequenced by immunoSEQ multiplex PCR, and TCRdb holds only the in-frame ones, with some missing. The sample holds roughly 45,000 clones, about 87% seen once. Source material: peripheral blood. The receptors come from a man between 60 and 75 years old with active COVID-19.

The CDR3 sequence is CASSPRTGRDTQYF. The CDR3 nucleotides read TGTGCCAGCAGCCCCCGGACAGGGCGAGATACGCAGTATTTT. This rearrangement joins TRBV7-8 to TRBJ2-3, with 8 bases that match TRBD1. Germline CDR1 is SGHVS and CDR2 is FQNEAQ. CDR3 length: 14 residues. Unmatched junction bases numbered 6, after V lost 5 bases and J lost 5 bases.

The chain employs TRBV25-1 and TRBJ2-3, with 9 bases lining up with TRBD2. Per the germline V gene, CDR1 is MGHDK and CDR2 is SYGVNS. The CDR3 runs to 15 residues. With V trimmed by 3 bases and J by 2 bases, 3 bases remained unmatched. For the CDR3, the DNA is TGTGCCAGCAGTGACACTAGCGGGCCCACAGATACGCAGTATTTT. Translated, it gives CASSDTSGPTDTQYF.

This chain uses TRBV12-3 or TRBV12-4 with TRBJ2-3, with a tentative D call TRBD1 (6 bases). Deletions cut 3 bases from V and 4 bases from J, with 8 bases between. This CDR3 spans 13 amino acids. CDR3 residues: CASSFQGPDTQYF. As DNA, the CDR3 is TGTGCCAGCAGTTTTCAGGGGCCAGATACGCAGTATTTT.

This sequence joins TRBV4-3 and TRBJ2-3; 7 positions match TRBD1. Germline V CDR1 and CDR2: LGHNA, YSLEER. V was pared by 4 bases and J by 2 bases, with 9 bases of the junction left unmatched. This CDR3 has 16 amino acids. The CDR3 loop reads CASSPGTATVTDTQYF. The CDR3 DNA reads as TGCGCCAGCAGCCCCGGGACAGCCACTGTCACAGATACGCAGTATTTT.

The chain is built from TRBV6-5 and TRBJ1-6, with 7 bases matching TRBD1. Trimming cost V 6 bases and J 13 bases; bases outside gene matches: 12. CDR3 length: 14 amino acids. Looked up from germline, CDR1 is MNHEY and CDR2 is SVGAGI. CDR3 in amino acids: CASRIDRDSGPLHF. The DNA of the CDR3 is TGTGCCAGCAGAATCGACAGGGACTCTGGTCCCCTCCACTTT.

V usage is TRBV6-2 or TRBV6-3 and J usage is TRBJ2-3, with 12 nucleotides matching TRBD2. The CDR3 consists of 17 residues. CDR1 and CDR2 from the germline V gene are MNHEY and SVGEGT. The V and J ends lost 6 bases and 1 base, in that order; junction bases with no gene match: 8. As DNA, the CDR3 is TGTGCCAGCAGCCCCAGACTAGCGGGGGATGGCACAGATACGCAGTATTTT. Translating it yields CASSPRLAGDGTDTQYF.

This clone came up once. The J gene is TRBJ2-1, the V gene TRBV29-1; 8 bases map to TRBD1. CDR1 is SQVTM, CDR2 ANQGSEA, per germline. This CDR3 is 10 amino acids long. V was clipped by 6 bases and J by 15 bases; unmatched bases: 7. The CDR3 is CSVDRGSPFF. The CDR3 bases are TGCAGCGTCGACAGGGGTTCGCCGTTCTTC.

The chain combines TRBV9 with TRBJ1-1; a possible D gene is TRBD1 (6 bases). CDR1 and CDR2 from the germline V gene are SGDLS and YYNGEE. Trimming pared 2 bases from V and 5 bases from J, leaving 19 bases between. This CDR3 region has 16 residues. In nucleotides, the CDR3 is TGTGCCAGCAGCGTTGGGCCAGGGGTCGAATGGACTGAAGCTTTCTTT. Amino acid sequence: CASSVGPGVEWTEAFF.

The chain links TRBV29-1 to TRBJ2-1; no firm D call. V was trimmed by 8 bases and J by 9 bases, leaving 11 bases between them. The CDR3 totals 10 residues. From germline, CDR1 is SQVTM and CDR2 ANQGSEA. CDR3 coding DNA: TGCAGCCACTACGAGAGTGAGCAGTTCTTC. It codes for CSHYESEQFF.

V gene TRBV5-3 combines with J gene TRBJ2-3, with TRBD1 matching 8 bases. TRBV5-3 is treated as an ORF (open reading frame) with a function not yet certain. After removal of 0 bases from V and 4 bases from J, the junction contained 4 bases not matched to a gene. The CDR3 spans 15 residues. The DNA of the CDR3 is TGTGCCAGAAGCTTGGAACAGGGGGGAGCAGATACGCAGTATTTT. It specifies CARSLEQGGADTQYF.

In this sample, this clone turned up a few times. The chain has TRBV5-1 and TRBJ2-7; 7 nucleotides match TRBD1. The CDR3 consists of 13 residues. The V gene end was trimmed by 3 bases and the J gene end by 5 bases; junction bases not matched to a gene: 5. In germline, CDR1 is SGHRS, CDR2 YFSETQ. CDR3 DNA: TGCGCCAGCAGCTCAAGACAGGGCCACGAGCAGTACTTC. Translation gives CASSSRQGHEQYF.

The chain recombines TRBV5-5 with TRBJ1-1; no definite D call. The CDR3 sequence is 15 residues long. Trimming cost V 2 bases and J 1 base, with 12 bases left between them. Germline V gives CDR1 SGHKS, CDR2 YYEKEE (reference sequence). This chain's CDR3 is CASSFPPTQNTEAFF. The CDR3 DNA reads TGTGCCAGCAGCTTCCCCCCCACACAGAACACTGAAGCTTTCTTT.

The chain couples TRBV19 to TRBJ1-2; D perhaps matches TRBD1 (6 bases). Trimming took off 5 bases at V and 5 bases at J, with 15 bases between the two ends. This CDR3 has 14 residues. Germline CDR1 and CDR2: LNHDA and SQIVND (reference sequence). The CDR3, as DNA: TGTGCCAGTAGTGCCTCCGTGACAGGATATGGCTACACCTTC. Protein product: CASSASVTGYGYTF. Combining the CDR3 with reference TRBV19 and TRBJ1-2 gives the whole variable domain DGGITQSPKYLFRKEGQNVTLSCEQNLNHDAMYWYRQDPGQGLRLIYYSQIVNDFQKGDIAEGYSVSREKKESFPLTVTSAQKNPTAFYLCASSASVTGYGYTFGSGTRLTVV.

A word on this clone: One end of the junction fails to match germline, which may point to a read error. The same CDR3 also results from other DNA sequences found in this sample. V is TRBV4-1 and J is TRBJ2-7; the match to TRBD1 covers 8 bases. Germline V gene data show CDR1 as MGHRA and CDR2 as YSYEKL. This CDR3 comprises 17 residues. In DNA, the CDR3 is TGCGCCAGCAGCCAAGGGTTGTGGACAGGGAAGATCGACGAGCAATACTTC. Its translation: CASSQGLWTGKIDEQYF.

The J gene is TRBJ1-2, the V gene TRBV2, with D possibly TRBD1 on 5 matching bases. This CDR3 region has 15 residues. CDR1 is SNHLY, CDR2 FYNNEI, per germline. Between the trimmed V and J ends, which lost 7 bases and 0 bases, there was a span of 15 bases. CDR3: CASTAGDLTNYGYTF. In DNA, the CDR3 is TGTGCCAGCACCGCCGGGGACTTAACTAACTATGGCTACACCTTC.

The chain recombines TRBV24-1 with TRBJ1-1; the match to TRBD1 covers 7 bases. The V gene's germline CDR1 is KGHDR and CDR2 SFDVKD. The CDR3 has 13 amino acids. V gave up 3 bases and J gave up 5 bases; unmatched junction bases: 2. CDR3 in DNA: TGTGCCACCAGTGATGCAGGGGGAACTGAAGCTTTCTTT. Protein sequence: CATSDAGGTEAFF.

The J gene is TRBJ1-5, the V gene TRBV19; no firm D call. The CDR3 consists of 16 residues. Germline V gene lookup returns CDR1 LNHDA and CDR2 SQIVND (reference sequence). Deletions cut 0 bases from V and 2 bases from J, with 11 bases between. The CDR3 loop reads CASSIDLRGGNQPQHF. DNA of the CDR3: TGTGCCAGTAGTATAGATCTAAGAGGTGGCAATCAGCCCCAGCATTTT. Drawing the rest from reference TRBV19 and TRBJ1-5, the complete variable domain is DGGITQSPKYLFRKEGQNVTLSCEQNLNHDAMYWYRQDPGQGLRLIYYSQIVNDFQKGDIAEGYSVSREKKESFPLTVTSAQKNPTAFYLCASSIDLRGGNQPQHFGDGTRLSIL.

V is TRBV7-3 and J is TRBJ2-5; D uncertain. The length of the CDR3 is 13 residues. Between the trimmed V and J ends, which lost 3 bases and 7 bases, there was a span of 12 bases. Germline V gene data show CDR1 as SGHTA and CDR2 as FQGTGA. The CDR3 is CASSLDPSGTQYF. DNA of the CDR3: TGTGCCAGCAGCTTGGATCCGTCGGGGACCCAGTACTTC.

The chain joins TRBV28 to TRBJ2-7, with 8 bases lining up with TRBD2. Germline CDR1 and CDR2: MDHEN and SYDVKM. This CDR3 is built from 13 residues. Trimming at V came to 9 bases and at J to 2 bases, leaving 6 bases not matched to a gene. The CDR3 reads CASVAGSPYEQYF. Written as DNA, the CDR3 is TGTGCCAGTGTAGCGGGGTCCCCCTACGAGCAGTACTTC.

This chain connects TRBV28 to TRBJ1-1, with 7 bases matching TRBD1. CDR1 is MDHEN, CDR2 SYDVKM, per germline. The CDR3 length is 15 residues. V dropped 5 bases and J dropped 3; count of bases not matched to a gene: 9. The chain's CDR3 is CASSGKPGQYTEAFF. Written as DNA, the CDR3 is TGTGCCAGCAGTGGCAAACCGGGACAGTACACTGAAGCTTTCTTT.